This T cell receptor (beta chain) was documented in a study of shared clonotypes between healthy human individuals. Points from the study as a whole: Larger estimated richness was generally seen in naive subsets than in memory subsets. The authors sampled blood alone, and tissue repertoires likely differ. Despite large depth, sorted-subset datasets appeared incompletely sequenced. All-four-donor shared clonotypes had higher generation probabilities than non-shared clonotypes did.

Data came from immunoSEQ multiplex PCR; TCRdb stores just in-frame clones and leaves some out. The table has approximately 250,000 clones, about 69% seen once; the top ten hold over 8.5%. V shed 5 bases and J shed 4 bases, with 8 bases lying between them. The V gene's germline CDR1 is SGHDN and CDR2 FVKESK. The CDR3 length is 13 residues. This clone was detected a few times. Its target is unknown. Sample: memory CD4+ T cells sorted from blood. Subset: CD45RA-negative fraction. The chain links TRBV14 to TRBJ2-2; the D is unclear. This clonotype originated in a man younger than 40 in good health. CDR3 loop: CASSAQITGELFF. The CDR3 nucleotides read TGTGCCAGCAGCGCTCAGATCACCGGGGAGCTGTTTTTT. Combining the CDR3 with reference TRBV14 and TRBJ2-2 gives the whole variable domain EAGVTQFPSHSVIEKGQTVTLRCDPISGHDNLYWYRRVMGKEIKFLLHFVKESKQDESGMPNNRFLAERTGGTYSTLKVQPAELEDSGVYFCASSAQITGELFFGEGSRLTVL.